This TCR beta chain was captured by sequencing in a study of blood T cell repertoires in COVID-19. Germline loops: CDR1 LNHDA, CDR2 SQIVND (reference sequence). V was cut by 1 base and J by 2 bases, with 14 bases left in between. The CDR3 has 17 amino acids. TCRdb keeps only in-frame clones here, not all; method: immunoSEQ multiplex PCR. The table shows tens of thousands of clones, with around 69% occurring only once. The receptor comes from a human donor in a cohort sampled during active or convalescent COVID-19. V gene TRBV19 combines with J gene TRBJ2-2; TRBD2 might be the D (5 bases). Sequencing used peripheral blood. In DNA form, the CDR3 reads TGTGCCAGTAGTATAGCGTATGAGCGGAAAAACACCGGGGAGCTGTTTTTT. It yields the protein CASSIAYERKNTGELFF.